The 18 T cell receptor beta chains below all came from one sample that was sequenced in a study of siplizumab effects on memory and regulatory T cells. Repertoires were generated with immunoSEQ multiplex PCR, while TCRdb's copy carries only in-frame clones and drops some. The sample lists around 100,000 clones; approximately 91% were seen once. Specimen: CD4+ T cells sorted from blood. All receptors come from a human donor in good health.

V gene TRBV7-9 combines with J gene TRBJ1-2, with D possibly matching TRBD1 (6 bases). This CDR3 is built from 15 residues. Per the germline V gene, CDR1 is SEHNR and CDR2 is FQNEAQ (reference sequence). V was clipped by 4 bases and J by 4 bases, with 16 bases between them. In DNA form, the CDR3 reads TGTGCCAGCAGCTCGACAGGAGGGCCCATCTATGGCTACACCTTC. It encodes CASSSTGGPIYGYTF.

The sample holds one count of this clone. The V and J genes are TRBV27 and TRBJ2-7; 7 nucleotides match TRBD1. The CDR3 loop spans 14 amino acids. J lost 5 bases, V lost 8 bases, and 12 bases had no gene match. Germline-derived CDR1 and CDR2 are MNHEY and SMNVEV (reference sequence). As DNA, the CDR3 is TGTGCCAGCTCGACTGACAGGGTCGACGACGAGCAGTACTTC. Translation: CASSTDRVDDEQYF.

This clone was found a few times. The chain links TRBV5-4 to TRBJ2-3, with TRBD2 identical over 13 bases. CDR1 is SGHNT, CDR2 YYREEE, per germline (reference sequence). The V and J ends lost 3 bases and 0 bases, in that order; junction bases with no gene match: 7. The CDR3 consists of 18 residues. Written as DNA, the CDR3 is TGTGCCAGCAGCTGGACTAGCGGGGGTGGTTCTAGCACAGATACGCAGTATTTT. Translation gives CASSWTSGGGSSTDTQYF.

The J gene is TRBJ1-1, the V gene TRBV7-3, with 8 bases aligning to TRBD1. Germline values: CDR1 SGHTA, CDR2 FQGTGA. The trim removed 5 bases at V and 2 bases at J, leaving 7 bases unmatched. The CDR3 has 15 residues. CDR3 bases: TGTGCCAGCAGCCAACTCGCAGGGGGCAACACTGAAGCTTTCTTT. The encoded protein is CASSQLAGGNTEAFF.

CDR3 protein: CASSEGGRGGAYEQYF. CDR3 sequence (DNA): TGTGCCAGCAGTGAAGGGGGCAGGGGCGGAGCTTACGAGCAGTACTTC. The chain couples TRBV2 to TRBJ2-7; tentatively, D is TRBD1 (6 bases). The length of the CDR3 is 16 residues. Trimming stripped 1 base from V and 4 bases from J, with 17 bases between. In germline, CDR1 is SNHLY, CDR2 FYNNEI.

The V call is TRBV13, the J call TRBJ2-1; D may correspond to TRBD1 or TRBD2 (5 bases each). The V and J ends lost 5 bases and 0 bases respectively, with 11 bases between them. The CDR3 is 15 amino acids. CDR1 and CDR2 from the germline V gene are PRHDT and FYEKMQ (reference sequence). The CDR3 DNA sequence: TGTGCCAGCAGCCAGGACGGGGCCTCCTACAATGAGCAGTTCTTC. Translation: CASSQDGASYNEQFF.

The genes are TRBV30 and TRBJ2-7; D is possibly TRBD1 (5 bases). The CDR3 runs 16 residues. Germline assignment: CDR1 GTSNPN and CDR2 SVGIG (reference sequence). The germline V and J ends were trimmed by 1 base and 2 bases, with 18 bases remaining between them. The CDR3 loop reads CAWSDPVRQKPYEQYF. Written as DNA, the CDR3 is TGTGCCTGGAGTGACCCAGTCCGACAGAAGCCCTACGAGCAGTACTTC. Based on the CDR3 plus reference TRBV30 and TRBJ2-7, the full variable domain is SQTIHQWPATLVQPVGSPLSLECTVEGTSNPNLYWYRQAAGRGLQLLFYSVGIGQISSEVPQNLSASRPQDRQFILSSKKLLLSDSGFYLCAWSDPVRQKPYEQYFGPGTRLTVT.

This clone was recorded once. This chain links TRBV9 with TRBJ1-2, with D maybe TRBD1 (5 bases). The ends were cut back, 3 bases at V and 8 bases at J, with 11 bases in the middle. This CDR3 has 12 amino acids. The germline V gene encodes CDR1 SGDLS and CDR2 YYNGEE. The CDR3 sequence: CASSGREWGYTF. CDR3 in DNA: TGTGCCAGCAGCGGCAGGGAATGGGGCTACACCTTC.

The chain combines TRBV15 with TRBJ2-5, with D possibly being TRBD1 (5 bases). Matching the DNA end better, TRBJ2-7 makes the J call doubtful. The length of the CDR3 is 15 residues. The germline CDR1 and CDR2 sequences are LNHNV and YYDKDF (reference sequence). CDR3 nucleotides: TGTGCCACCAGGGAAAACAGGTTAGGCTCCTACGAGCAGTACTTC. Translation gives CATRENRLGSYEQYF.

This clone was observed once. The rearrangement joins TRBV5-4 to TRBJ1-1; no definite D call. The CDR3 runs 13 residues. CDR1 is SGHNT, CDR2 YYREEE, per germline (reference sequence). V lost 4 bases, J lost 1 base, and 8 bases lay in between. The CDR3 loop reads CASSVVGNTEAFF. DNA of the CDR3: TGTGCCAGCAGCGTGGTAGGGAACACTGAAGCTTTCTTT.

The chain uses TRBV9 and TRBJ1-1; D remains unclear. The V and J ends lost 4 bases and 7 bases respectively, with 11 bases between them. The CDR3 has 12 residues. CDR1 is SGDLS, CDR2 YYNGEE, per germline. The CDR3 loop is CASSQLESEAFF. In nucleotides, the CDR3 is TGTGCCAGCAGCCAACTTGAAAGTGAAGCTTTCTTT.

The rearrangement links TRBV9 to TRBJ2-3, with D hard to call. The CDR3 is 12 residues long. Germline V gene lookup returns CDR1 SGDLS and CDR2 YYNGEE. Trimming shortened V by 0 bases and J by 5 bases, and 4 bases separated the two germline ends. The CDR3 DNA sequence: TGTGCCAGCAGCGTAGTCAAAGATACGCAGTATTTT. This codes for CASSVVKDTQYF. The variable domain in full, completed from reference TRBV9 and TRBJ2-3, reads DSGVTQTPKHLITATGQRVTLRCSPRSGDLSVYWYQQSLDQGLQFLIQYYNGEERAKGNILERFSAQQFPDLHSELNLSSLELGDSALYFCASSVVKDTQYFGPGTRLTVL.

The chain is built from TRBV5-1 and TRBJ2-5, with 8 bases lining up with TRBD2. The germline V gene has CDR1 SGHRS and CDR2 YFSETQ. CDR3 size: 16 residues. V lost 2 bases to trimming and J lost 4 bases; unmatched junction nucleotides: 10. CDR3 amino acids: CASSLTLGLAGETQYF. CDR3 in DNA: TGCGCCAGCAGCTTAACTCTTGGACTAGCAGGAGAGACCCAGTACTTC.

The V call is TRBV5-1, the J call TRBJ2-1; 9 bases fit TRBD2. The CDR3 has 15 residues. V was pared by 2 bases and J by 4 bases, with 4 bases of the junction left unmatched. Germline-derived CDR1 and CDR2 are SGHRS and YFSETQ. Here the CDR3 reads CASSFLAGSYNEQFF. DNA of the CDR3: TGCGCCAGCAGCTTCCTAGCGGGGTCTTACAATGAGCAGTTCTTC.

The CDR3 is CAISGGTGGDGYTF. The CDR3 bases are TGTGCCATCAGTGGCGGGACAGGGGGCGATGGCTACACCTTC. The rearrangement links TRBV10-3 to TRBJ1-2, with 12 bases that match TRBD1. CDR3 length: 14 residues. Germline V gene sequence: CDR1 ENHRY, CDR2 SYGVKD. Trimming removed 4 bases from V and 6 bases from J; junction bases left unmatched: 3.

This chain links TRBV6-6 with TRBJ2-3; 11 bases match TRBD2. The V gene's germline CDR1 is MNHNY and CDR2 SVGAGI (reference sequence). The CDR3 runs to 14 residues. J lost 8 bases, V lost 5 bases, and 6 bases had no gene match. For the CDR3, the DNA is TGTGCCAGCAGTGATAGCGGGGGGGAGGGTACGCAGTATTTT. Its protein is CASSDSGGEGTQYF.

The chain recombines TRBV5-3 with TRBJ1-1; D is undetermined. TRBV5-3 is an open reading frame whose function is uncertain. This CDR3 has 13 amino acids. With 1 base removed from V and 4 bases from J, the gap between germline ends came to 8 bases. The CDR3 loop reads CARSLYEVTEAFF. CDR3 DNA sequence: TGTGCCAGAAGCTTGTACGAGGTCACTGAAGCTTTCTTT.

The chain recombines TRBV2 with TRBJ2-3; 9 bases are shared with TRBD2. CDR3 size: 16 residues. Per the germline V gene, CDR1 is SNHLY and CDR2 is FYNNEI. Trimming took 1 base from V and 4 from J; bases not matched to a gene: 6. The CDR3 loop is CASSEEAGGLADTQYF. The CDR3 nucleotides are TGTGCCAGCAGTGAAGAGGCGGGGGGGCTGGCAGATACGCAGTATTTT.